Here is one TCR beta chain with its context. This entry belongs to a study of blood T cell repertoires in COVID-19. Source study methods: Estimation of nucleated cell counts was performed using reference gene primer amplification. Measured with immunoSEQ multiplex PCR; TCRdb has only the in-frame clones, and not every one. V, J and clone size derive from that table, while D and trimming were established from the DNA sequence. Among about 88,000 clones, around 87% were seen once, and the ten largest hold 15%. This CDR3 spans 14 amino acids. The V segment lost 6 bases and the J segment 4 bases; nucleotides outside the gene matches: 2. Germline-derived CDR1 and CDR2 are LGHDT and YNNKEL (reference sequence).

This chain links TRBV3-1 (or the pseudogene TRBV3-2) with TRBJ1-3; TRBD1 aligns across 11 bases. The sequenced material came from peripheral blood. This TCR was recovered from a male donor with acute or convalescent COVID-19. The CDR3 sequence is CASRGQGGGNTIYF. DNA of the CDR3: TGTGCCAGCAGGGGACAGGGGGGCGGAAACACCATATATTTT.